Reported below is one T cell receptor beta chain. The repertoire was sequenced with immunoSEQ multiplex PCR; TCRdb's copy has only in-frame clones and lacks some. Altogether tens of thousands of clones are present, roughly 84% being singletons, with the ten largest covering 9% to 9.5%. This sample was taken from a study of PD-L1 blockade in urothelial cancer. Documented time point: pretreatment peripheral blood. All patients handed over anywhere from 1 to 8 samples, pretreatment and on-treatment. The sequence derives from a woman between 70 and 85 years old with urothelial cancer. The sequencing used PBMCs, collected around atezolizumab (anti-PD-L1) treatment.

CDR3 amino acids: CASAVGQGTDTQYF. The CDR3, as DNA: TGTGCCAGCGCCGTCGGGCAGGGGACAGATACGCAGTATTTT. This chain links TRBV28 with TRBJ2-3; tentatively, D is TRBD1 (6 bases). CDR1 is MDHEN, CDR2 SYDVKM, per germline. V was cut by 8 bases and J by 3 bases, with 15 bases left in between. This CDR3 comprises 14 residues.